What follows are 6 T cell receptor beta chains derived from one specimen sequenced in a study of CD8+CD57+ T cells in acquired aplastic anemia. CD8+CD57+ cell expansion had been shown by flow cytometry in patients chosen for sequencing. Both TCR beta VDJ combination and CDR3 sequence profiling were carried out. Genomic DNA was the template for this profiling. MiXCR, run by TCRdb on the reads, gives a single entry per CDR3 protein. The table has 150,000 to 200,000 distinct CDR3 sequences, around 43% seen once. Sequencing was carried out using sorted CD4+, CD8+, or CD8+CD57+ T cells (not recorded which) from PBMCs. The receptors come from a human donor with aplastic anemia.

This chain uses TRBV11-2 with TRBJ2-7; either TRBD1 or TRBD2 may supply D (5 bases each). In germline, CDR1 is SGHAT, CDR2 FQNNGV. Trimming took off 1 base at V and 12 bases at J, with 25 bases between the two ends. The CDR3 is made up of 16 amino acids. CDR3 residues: CASSLGGTGGGVLRYF. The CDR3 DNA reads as TGTGCCAGCAGCTTAGGCGGTACAGGAGGAGGAGTATTGCGGTACTTC.

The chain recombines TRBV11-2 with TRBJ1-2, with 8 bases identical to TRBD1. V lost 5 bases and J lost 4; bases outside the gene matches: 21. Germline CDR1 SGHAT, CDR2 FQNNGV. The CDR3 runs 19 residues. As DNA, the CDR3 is TGTGCCAGCAGCCCCGCAGGTACCCCCAGGGGGCGGGCCCCCTATGGCTACACCTTC. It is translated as CASSPAGTPRGRAPYGYTF.

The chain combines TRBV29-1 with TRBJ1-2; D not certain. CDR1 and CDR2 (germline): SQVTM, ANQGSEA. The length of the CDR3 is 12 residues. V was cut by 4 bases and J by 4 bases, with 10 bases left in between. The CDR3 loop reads CSVVHLLYGYTF. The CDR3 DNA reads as TGCAGCGTTGTACACCTGCTCTATGGCTACACCTTC.

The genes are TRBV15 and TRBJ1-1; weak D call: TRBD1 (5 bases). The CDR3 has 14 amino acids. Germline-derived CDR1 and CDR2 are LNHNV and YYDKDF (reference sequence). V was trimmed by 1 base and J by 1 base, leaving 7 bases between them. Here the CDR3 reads CATSRGTPNTEAFF. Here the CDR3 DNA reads TGTGCCACCAGCAGAGGGACACCGAACACTGAAGCTTTCTTT.

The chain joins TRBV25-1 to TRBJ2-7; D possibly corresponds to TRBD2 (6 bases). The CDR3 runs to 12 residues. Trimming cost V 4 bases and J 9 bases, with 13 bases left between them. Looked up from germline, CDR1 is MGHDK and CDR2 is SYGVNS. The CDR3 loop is CASSGGTRGQYF. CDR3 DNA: TGTGCCAGCAGTGGCGGGACTCGCGGGCAGTACTTC.

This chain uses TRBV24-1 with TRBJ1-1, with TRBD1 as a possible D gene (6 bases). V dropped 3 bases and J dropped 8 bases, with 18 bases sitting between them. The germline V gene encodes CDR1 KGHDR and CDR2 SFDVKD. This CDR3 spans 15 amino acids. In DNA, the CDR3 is TGTGCCACCAGTGATCCTACAGGGAGGGGTGGCGAAGCTTTCTTT. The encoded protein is CATSDPTGRGGEAFF.